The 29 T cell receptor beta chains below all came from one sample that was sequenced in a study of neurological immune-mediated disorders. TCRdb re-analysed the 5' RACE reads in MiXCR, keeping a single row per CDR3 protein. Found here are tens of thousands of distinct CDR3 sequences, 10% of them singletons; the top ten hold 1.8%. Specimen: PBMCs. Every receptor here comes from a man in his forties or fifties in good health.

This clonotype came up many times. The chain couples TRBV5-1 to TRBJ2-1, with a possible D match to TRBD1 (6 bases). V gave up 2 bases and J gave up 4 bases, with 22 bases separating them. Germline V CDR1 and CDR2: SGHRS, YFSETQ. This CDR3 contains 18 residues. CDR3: CASSFLTAGTQSYNEQFF. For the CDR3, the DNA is TGCGCCAGCAGCTTCTTAACGGCCGGGACACAATCGTACAATGAGCAGTTCTTC.

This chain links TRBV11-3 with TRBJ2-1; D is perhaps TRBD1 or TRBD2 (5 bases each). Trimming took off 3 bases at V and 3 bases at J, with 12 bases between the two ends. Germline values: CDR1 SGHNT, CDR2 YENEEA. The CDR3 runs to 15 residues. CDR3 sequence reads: CASSLGEGVYNEQFF. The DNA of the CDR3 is TGTGCCAGCAGCTTGGGGGAAGGGGTCTACAATGAGCAGTTCTTC.

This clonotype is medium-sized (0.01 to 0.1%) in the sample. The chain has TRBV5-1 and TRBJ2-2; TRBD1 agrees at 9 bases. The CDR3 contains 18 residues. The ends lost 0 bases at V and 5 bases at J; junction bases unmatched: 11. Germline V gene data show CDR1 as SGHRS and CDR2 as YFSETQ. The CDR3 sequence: CASSLVSPYRGRTGELFF. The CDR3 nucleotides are TGCGCCAGCAGCTTGGTGTCACCATACAGGGGGCGGACCGGGGAGCTGTTTTTT. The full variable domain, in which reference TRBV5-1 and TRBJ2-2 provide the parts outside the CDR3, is KAGVTQTPRYLIKTRGQQVTLSCSPISGHRSVSWYQQTPGQGLQFLFEYFSETQRNKGNFPGRFSGRQFSNSRSEMNVSTLELGDSALYLCASSLVSPYRGRTGELFFGEGSRLTVL.

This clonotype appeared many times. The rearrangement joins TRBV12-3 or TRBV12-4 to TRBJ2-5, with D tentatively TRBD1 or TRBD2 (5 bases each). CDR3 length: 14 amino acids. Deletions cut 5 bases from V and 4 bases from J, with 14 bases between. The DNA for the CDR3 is TGTGCCAGCAGTCCCACCTCGGGGCGAGAGACCCAGTACTTC. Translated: CASSPTSGRETQYF.

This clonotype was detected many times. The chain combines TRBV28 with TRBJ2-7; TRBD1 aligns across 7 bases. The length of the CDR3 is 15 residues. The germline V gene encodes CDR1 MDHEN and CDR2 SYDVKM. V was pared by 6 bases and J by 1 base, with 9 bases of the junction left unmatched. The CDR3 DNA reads TGTGCCAGCAGCTTGACAGGGCGGTTGTCCTACGAGCAGTACTTC. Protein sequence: CASSLTGRLSYEQYF.

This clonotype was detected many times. This CDR3 is CASSGGGRFSGNTIYF. CDR3 coding DNA: TGTGCCAGCAGCGGCGGGGGCAGGTTCTCTGGAAACACCATATATTTT. The chain couples TRBV7-9 to TRBJ1-3; a possible D gene is TRBD1 (6 bases). The germline CDR1 and CDR2 sequences are SEHNR and FQNEAQ (reference sequence). V was trimmed by 5 bases and J by 0 bases, leaving 14 bases between them. The CDR3 has 16 amino acids.

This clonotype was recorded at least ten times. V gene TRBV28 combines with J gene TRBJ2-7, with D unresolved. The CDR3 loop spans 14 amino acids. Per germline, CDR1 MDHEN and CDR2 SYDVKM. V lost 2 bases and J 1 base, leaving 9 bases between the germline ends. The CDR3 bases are TGTGCCAGCAGTTTAACCCCAGATTCCTACGAGCAGTACTTC. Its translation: CASSLTPDSYEQYF.

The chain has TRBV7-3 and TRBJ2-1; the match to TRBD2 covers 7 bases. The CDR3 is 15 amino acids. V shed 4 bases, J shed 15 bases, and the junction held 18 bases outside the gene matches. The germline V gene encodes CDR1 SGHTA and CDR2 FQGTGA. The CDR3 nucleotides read TGTGCCAGCAGCTACCAAGGACTAGGTGGGCGATTACTGTTCTTC. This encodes CASSYQGLGGRLLFF.

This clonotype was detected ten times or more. CDR3 loop: CASSGQSTTEQFF. The CDR3 region has the DNA TGTGCCAGCAGCGGCCAGTCCACGACTGAGCAGTTCTTC. The chain carries TRBV9 and TRBJ2-1; no firm D call. Deletions cut 3 bases from V and 9 bases from J, with 13 bases between. The CDR3 has 13 residues. The germline CDR1 and CDR2 sequences are SGDLS and YYNGEE.

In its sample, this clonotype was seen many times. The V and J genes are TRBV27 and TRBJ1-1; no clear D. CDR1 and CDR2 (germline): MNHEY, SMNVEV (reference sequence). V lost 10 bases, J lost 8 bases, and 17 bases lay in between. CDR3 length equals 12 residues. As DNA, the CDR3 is TGTGCCACCCGGAAATTAAGCTCCGAAGCTTTCTTT. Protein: CATRKLSSEAFF.

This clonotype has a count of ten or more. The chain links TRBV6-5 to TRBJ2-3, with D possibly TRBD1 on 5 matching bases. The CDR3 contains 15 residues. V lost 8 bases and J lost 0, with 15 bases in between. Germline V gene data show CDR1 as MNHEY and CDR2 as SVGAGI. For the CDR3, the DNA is TGTGCCAGCCGAATCAGGGAAGGCAGCACAGATACGCAGTATTTT. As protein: CASRIREGSTDTQYF.

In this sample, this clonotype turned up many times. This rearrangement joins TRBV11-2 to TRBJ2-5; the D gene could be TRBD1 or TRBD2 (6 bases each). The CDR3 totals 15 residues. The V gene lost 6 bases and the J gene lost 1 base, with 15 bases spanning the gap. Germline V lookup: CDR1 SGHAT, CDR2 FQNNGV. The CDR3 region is CASSYTGGPQETQYF. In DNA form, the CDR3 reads TGTGCCAGCAGTTATACCGGGGGCCCCCAAGAGACCCAGTACTTC.

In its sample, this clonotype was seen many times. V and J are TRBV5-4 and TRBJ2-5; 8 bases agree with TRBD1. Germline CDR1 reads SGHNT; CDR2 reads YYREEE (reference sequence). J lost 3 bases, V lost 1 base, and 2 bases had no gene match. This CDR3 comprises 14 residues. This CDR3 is CASSLTDREETQYF. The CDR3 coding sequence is TGTGCCAGCAGCTTGACGGACAGGGAAGAGACCCAGTACTTC.

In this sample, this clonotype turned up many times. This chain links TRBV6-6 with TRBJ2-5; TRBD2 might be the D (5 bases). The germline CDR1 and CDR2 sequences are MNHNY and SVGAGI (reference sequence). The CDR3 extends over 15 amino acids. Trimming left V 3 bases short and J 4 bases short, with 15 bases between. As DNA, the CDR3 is TGTGCCAGCAGTTATCCCGACTATCTAGGAGAGACCCAGTACTTC. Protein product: CASSYPDYLGETQYF.

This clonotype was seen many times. DNA for the CDR3: TGCAGTGCTGTTCGACAGGGGGGTTCCAAAAACATTCAGTACTTC. Encoded protein: CSAVRQGGSKNIQYF. The chain carries TRBV20-1 and TRBJ2-4; 9 bases are a match to TRBD1. Germline V lookup: CDR1 DFQATT, CDR2 SNEGSKA (reference sequence). The CDR3 covers 15 residues. Unmatched junction bases numbered 7, after V lost 5 bases and J lost 2 bases.

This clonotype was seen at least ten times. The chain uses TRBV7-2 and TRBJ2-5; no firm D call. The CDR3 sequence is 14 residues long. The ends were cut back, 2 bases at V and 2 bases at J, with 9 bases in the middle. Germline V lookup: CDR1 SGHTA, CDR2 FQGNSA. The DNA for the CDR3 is TGTGCCAGCAGCTTAAGTGGGGTACAAGAGACCCAGTACTTC. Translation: CASSLSGVQETQYF.

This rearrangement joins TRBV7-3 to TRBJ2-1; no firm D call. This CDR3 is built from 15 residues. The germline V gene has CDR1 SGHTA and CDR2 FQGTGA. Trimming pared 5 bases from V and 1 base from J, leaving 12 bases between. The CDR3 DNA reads TGTGCCAGCAGCCCCAGGAAGACATCCTACAATGAGCAGTTCTTC. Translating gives CASSPRKTSYNEQFF.

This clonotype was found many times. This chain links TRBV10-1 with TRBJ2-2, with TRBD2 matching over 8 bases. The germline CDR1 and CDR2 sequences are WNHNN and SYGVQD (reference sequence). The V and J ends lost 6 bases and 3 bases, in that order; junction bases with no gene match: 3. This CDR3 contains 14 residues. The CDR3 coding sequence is TGCGCCAGCAGAGCGGGAGCAGACACCGGGGAGCTGTTTTTT. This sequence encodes CASRAGADTGELFF.

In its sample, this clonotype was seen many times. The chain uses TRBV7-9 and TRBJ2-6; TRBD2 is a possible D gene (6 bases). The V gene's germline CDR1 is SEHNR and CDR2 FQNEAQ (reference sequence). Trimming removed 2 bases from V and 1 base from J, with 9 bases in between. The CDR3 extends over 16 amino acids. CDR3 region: CASSLTGVSGANVLTF. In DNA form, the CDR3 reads TGTGCCAGCAGCTTAACGGGAGTATCTGGGGCCAACGTCCTGACTTTC.

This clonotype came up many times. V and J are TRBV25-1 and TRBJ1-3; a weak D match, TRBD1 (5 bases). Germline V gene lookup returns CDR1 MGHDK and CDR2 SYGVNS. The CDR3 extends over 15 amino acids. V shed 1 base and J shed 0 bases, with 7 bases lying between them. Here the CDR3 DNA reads TGTGCCAGCAGTGAATCAGGGCTCTCTGGAAACACCATATATTTT. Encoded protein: CASSESGLSGNTIYF.

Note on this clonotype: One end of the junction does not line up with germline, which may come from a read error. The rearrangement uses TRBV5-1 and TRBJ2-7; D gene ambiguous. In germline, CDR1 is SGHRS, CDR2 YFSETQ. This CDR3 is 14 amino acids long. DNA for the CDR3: TGCACCAGCAGCTTGGATTCCGGGTCCTACGAGCAGTACTTC. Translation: CTSSLDSGSYEQYF.

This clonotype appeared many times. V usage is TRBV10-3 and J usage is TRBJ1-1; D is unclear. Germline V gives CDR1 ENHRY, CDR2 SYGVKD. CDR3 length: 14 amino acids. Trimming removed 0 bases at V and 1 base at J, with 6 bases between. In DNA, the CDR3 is TGTGCCATCAGTGAGTCTGCGGGGAACACTGAAGCTTTCTTT. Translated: CAISESAGNTEAFF.

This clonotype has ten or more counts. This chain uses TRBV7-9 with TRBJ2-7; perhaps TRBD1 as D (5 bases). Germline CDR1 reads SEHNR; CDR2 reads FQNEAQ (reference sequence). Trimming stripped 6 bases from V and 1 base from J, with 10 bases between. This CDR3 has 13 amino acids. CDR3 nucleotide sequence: TGTGCCAGCAGTAGACCAGGGTCCTACGAGCAGTACTTC. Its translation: CASSRPGSYEQYF.

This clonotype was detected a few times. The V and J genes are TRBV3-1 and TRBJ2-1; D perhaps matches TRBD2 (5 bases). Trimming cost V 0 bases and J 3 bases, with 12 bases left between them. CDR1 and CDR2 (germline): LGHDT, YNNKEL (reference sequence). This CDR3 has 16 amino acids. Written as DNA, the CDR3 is TGTGCCAGCAGCCAAGAAAGCGGAGCGCACTACAATGAGCAGTTCTTC. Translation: CASSQESGAHYNEQFF.

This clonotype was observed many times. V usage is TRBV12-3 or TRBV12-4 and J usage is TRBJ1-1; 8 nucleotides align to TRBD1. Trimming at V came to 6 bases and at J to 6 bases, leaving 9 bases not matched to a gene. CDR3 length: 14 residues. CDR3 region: CASRATGARSEAFF. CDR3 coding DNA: TGTGCCAGCAGGGCGACAGGGGCTAGGTCTGAAGCTTTCTTT.

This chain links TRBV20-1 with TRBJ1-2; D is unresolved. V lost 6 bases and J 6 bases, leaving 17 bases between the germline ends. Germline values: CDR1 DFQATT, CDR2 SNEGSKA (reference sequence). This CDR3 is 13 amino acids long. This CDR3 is CSAIGMTLHGYTF. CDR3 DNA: TGCAGTGCCATTGGCATGACCCTCCATGGCTACACCTTC.

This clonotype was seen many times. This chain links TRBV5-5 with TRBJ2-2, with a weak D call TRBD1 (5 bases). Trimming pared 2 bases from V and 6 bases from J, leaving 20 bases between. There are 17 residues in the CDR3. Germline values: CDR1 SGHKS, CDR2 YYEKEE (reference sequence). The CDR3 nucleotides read TGTGCCAGCAGCTTATTTGCAGGGCTCAATGGAGCCGGGGAGCTGTTTTTT. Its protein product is CASSLFAGLNGAGELFF. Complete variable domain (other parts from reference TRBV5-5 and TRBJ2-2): DAGVTQSPTHLIKTRGQQVTLRCSPISGHKSVSWYQQVLGQGPQFIFQYYEKEERGRGNFPDRFSARQFPNYSSELNVNALLLGDSALYLCASSLFAGLNGAGELFFGEGSRLTVL.

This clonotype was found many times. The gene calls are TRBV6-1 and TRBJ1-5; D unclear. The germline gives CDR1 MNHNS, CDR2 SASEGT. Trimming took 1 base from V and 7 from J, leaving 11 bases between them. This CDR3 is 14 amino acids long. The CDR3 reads CASSEELGSQPQHF. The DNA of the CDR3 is TGTGCCAGCAGTGAAGAGCTGGGGAGCCAGCCCCAGCATTTT.

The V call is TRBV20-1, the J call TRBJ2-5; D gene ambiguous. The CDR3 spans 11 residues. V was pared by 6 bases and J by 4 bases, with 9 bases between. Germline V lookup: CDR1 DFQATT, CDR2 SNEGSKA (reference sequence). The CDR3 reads CSAHSLETQYF. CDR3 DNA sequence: TGCAGTGCCCACTCCTTAGAGACCCAGTACTTC.